A single sample gave rise to the 8 T cell receptor beta chains below, sequenced in a study of T cell responses to AZD1222 COVID-19 vaccine. Produced via immunoSEQ multiplex PCR; TCRdb's table is partial and in-frame only. The sample includes 85,000 to 130,000 clones, 85% to 90% of them seen just once. The sample was peripheral blood, taken on day 0 of AZD1222 vaccination. The receptors were gathered from an adult in good health.

Here the CDR3 reads CAWSVAGGTDTQYF. The CDR3 DNA reads TGTGCCTGGAGTGTAGCGGGGGGCACAGATACGCAGTATTTT. J is TRBJ2-3 and V is TRBV30; 8 nucleotides align to TRBD2. The V and J ends lost 0 bases and 1 base, in that order; junction bases with no gene match: 0. The germline V gene has CDR1 GTSNPN and CDR2 SVGIG (reference sequence). The CDR3 covers 14 residues.

This chain joins TRBV15 and TRBJ1-2; possibly TRBD1 for D (5 bases). CDR1 and CDR2 (germline): LNHNV, YYDKDF (reference sequence). Deletions cut 0 bases from V and 7 bases from J, with 12 bases between. The CDR3 has 14 amino acids. The DNA of the CDR3 is TGTGCCACCAGCAGAGACAGGGTAAATGTTGGCTACACCTTC. Amino acid sequence: CATSRDRVNVGYTF.

The CDR3 coding sequence is TGTGCCAGCAGCTCGAGGTTTTCGGCTGGAAACACCATATATTTT. It translates to CASSSRFSAGNTIYF. V usage is TRBV11-2 and J usage is TRBJ1-3; no definite D call. The CDR3 has 15 residues. The V and J ends lost 4 bases and 2 bases respectively, with 12 bases between them. The germline V gene encodes CDR1 SGHAT and CDR2 FQNNGV. The full variable domain, in which reference TRBV11-2 and TRBJ1-3 provide the parts outside the CDR3, is EAGVAQSPRYKIIEKRQSVAFWCNPISGHATLYWYQQILGQGPKLLIQFQNNGVVDDSQLPKDRFSAERLKGVDSTLKIQPAKLEDSAVYLCASSSRFSAGNTIYFGEGSWLTVV.

The rearrangement joins TRBV30 to TRBJ2-7; D unresolved. Trimming removed 2 bases at V and 7 bases at J, with 12 bases between. CDR1 is GTSNPN and CDR2 is SVGIG in the germline V gene (reference sequence). The CDR3 has 12 amino acids. The chain's CDR3 is CAWSPGTREQYF. The CDR3 DNA reads TGTGCCTGGAGTCCCGGCACGAGAGAGCAGTACTTC.

This rearrangement joins TRBV7-8 to TRBJ1-4; maybe TRBD1 (6 bases). Germline lookup yields CDR1 SGHVS and CDR2 FQNEAQ. The germline V and J ends were trimmed by 4 bases and 7 bases, with 16 bases remaining between them. The CDR3 spans 15 residues. CDR3 nucleotide sequence: TGTGCCAGCAGCTCCCAGACCTCGGGGGCTGAAAAACTGTTTTTT. It is translated as CASSSQTSGAEKLFF.

In nucleotides, the CDR3 is TGTGCCAGCCAAGTAGAAGGTGAAACTAACTATGGCTACACCTTC. Residues: CASQVEGETNYGYTF. This chain connects TRBV19 to TRBJ1-2, with D uncertain. V lost 9 bases and J lost 0, with 17 bases in between. In germline, CDR1 is LNHDA, CDR2 SQIVND (reference sequence). The CDR3 consists of 15 residues.

This clone appeared once. The V and J genes are TRBV30 and TRBJ2-2; 7 positions match TRBD1. CDR1 GTSNPN and CDR2 SVGIG come from the germline V gene (reference sequence). The CDR3 length is 14 residues. V lost 1 base to trimming and J lost 4 bases; unmatched junction nucleotides: 3. The CDR3 sequence is CAWSGGGSTGELFF. CDR3 coding DNA: TGTGCCTGGAGTGGAGGGGGCAGCACCGGGGAGCTGTTTTTT.

The chain is built from TRBV6-5 and TRBJ1-3; the D is unclear. With 2 bases removed from V and 4 bases from J, the gap between germline ends came to 12 bases. The CDR3 covers 15 residues. Germline values: CDR1 MNHEY, CDR2 SVGAGI. The CDR3 DNA is TGTGCCAGCAGTTACCGGGATCTGGGGGGAAACACCATATATTTT. Protein product: CASSYRDLGGNTIYF.